A selection of T cell receptor beta chains follows, all from one sample in a study of blood T cell repertoires in COVID-19. Method: immunoSEQ multiplex PCR; TCRdb's copy keeps in-frame clones and lacks some. This sample yields some 39,000 clones, of which roughly 90% are seen a single time; under 6% belongs to the top ten. The sequenced sample consisted of peripheral blood. These receptors all stem from a human donor in a cohort sampled during active COVID-19. Both conserved end residues are part of each CDR3. Fields, in order: J gene, clone size, V gene, CDR3 length, D gene, CDR3 protein, CDR3 DNA. D genes are given only for firm matches. Clone sizes are given selectively: once, few, many, or a class where the clone is expanded.

TRBJ1-5	NA	TRBV7-6	15	TRBD1	CASSQDRGMDQPQHF	TGTGCCAGCAGCCAGGACAGGGGCATGGATCAGCCCCAGCATTTT
TRBJ2-1	NA	TRBV11-2	15	TRBD1	CASSRGPGQGGTQFF	TGTGCCAGCAGCCGAGGACCGGGACAGGGGGGAACGCAGTTCTTC
TRBJ2-3	NA	TRBV6-4	14	TRBD1	CASSGTGGTDTQYF	TGTGCCAGCAGTGGGACAGGGGGTACAGATACGCAGTATTTT
TRBJ2-2	NA	TRBV4-3	15	NA	CASSQERLNTGELFF	TGCGCCAGCAGCCAAGAGAGGTTGAACACCGGGGAGCTGTTTTTT
TRBJ1-6	NA	TRBV7-9	14	NA	CASSPQGYNSPLHF	TGTGCCAGCAGCCCACAGGGCTATAATTCACCCCTCCACTTT
TRBJ1-2	NA	TRBV6-5	14	NA	CASSFPGRESGYTF	TGTGCCAGCAGTTTCCCAGGGAGGGAGAGCGGCTACACCTTC
TRBJ2-4	once	TRBV28	16	TRBD2	CASRPAWGGGPQGSYF	TGTGCCAGCAGACCCGCATGGGGCGGGGGGCCCCAGGGATCGTACTTC
TRBJ1-1	NA	TRBV5-1	15	TRBD1	CASSPDRGGVTEAFF	TGCGCCAGCAGCCCTGACAGGGGAGGGGTCACTGAAGCTTTCTTT
TRBJ2-7	NA	TRBV15	15	TRBD1	CATSRDQGETYEQYF	TGTGCCACCAGCAGAGATCAGGGGGAGACCTACGAGCAGTACTTC
TRBJ2-7	NA	TRBV11-2	13	TRBD2	CASSKGAREGQYF	TGTGCCAGCAGCAAAGGGGCTAGGGAGGGGCAGTACTTC
TRBJ2-2	once	TRBV19	15	NA	CASSIGSGSTGELFF	TGTGCCAGTAGTATAGGCAGCGGCTCCACCGGGGAGCTGTTTTTT
TRBJ2-7	few	TRBV2	15	TRBD1	CASRLNRGFSYEQYF	TGTGCCAGCAGGTTAAACAGGGGTTTCTCCTACGAGCAGTACTTC
TRBJ2-5	NA	TRBV9	18	NA	CASSVYASSSPAQETQYF	TGTGCCAGCAGCGTATACGCTAGCAGTTCCCCGGCCCAAGAGACCCAGTACTTC